This T cell receptor beta chain was identified during a study of blood T cell repertoires in COVID-19. Study-level background: The samples span acute and convalescent COVID-19 from the United States, Italy and Spain. From T cells, B-cell-depleted T cells, or PBMCs came the material, which was cDNA or gDNA.

As handled by the study authors: The authors estimated nucleated cell counts from reference gene primer amplification. Profiling relied on immunoSEQ multiplex PCR, and the TCRdb table lists in-frame clones only, not all of them. The V and J calls and clone size come from that table; D and trimming were worked out from the DNA. The sample has about 190,000 clones, about 88% seen once. The CDR3 runs 13 residues. V was cut by 8 bases and J by 3 bases, with 12 bases left in between. From germline, CDR1 is SNHLY and CDR2 FYNNEI. The rearrangement joins TRBV2 to TRBJ2-3; D gene uncertain. The sequenced sample consisted of peripheral blood. The source is a woman in her twenties or thirties with active or convalescent COVID-19. CDR3 nucleotide sequence: TGTGCCAGCCAACCAACACCGACAGATACGCAGTATTTT. Its translation: CASQPTPTDTQYF.